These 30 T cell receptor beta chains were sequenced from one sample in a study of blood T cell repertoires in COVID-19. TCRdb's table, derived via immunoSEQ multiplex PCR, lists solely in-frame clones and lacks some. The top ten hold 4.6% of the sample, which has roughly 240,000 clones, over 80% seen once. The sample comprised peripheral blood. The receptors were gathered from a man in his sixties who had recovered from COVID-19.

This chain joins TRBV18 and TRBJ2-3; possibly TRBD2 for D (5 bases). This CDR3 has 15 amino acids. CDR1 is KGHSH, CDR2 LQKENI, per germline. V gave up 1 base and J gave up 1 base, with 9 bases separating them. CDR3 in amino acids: CASSPQRQRTDTQYF. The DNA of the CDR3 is TGTGCCAGCTCACCACAGCGGCAGCGCACAGATACGCAGTATTTT.

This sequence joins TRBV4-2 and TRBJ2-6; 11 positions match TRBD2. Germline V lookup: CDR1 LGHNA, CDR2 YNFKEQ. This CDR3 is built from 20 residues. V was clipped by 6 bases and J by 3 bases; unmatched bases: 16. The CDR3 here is CASRPTGGSGGAFGANVLTF. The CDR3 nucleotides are TGTGCCAGCAGACCAACCGGGGGTAGCGGGGGGGCCTTTGGGGCCAACGTCCTGACTTTC.

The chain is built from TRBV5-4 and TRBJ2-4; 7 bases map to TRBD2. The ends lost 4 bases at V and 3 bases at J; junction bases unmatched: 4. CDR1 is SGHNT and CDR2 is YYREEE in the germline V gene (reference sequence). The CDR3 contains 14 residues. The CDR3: CASSTGEGKNIQYF. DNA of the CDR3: TGTGCCAGCAGCACTGGGGAGGGCAAAAACATTCAGTACTTC.

The CDR3 DNA is TGTGCCAGCAGCCGGACTAGCGGGAGGGCCCCAGATACGCAGTATTTT. Translation gives CASSRTSGRAPDTQYF. The J gene is TRBJ2-3, the V gene TRBV11-2, with 15 bases lining up with TRBD2. The CDR3 totals 16 residues. Losses at the gene ends were 5 bases for V and 4 bases for J; bases not matched to a gene: 4. CDR1 is SGHAT and CDR2 is FQNNGV in the germline V gene. Filled out from reference TRBV11-2 and TRBJ2-3, the complete variable domain reads EAGVAQSPRYKIIEKRQSVAFWCNPISGHATLYWYQQILGQGPKLLIQFQNNGVVDDSQLPKDRFSAERLKGVDSTLKIQPAKLEDSAVYLCASSRTSGRAPDTQYFGPGTRLTVL.

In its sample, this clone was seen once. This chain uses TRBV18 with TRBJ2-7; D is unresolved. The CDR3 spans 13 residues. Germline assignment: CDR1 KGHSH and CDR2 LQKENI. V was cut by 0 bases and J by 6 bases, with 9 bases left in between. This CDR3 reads CASSPPLGSEQYF. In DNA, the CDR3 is TGTGCCAGCTCACCACCTCTCGGGTCCGAGCAGTACTTC.

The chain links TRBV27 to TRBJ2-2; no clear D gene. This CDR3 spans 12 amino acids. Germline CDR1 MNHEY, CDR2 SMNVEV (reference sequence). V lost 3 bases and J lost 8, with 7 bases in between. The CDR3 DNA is TGTGCCAGCAGTTTTGGGCCGGGGGAGCTGTTTTTT. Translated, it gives CASSFGPGELFF.

CDR3 bases: TGTGCCAGCAGTGAACAGCCCGCGGGGGGGCCTACCGGGGAGCTGTTTTTT. Translation: CASSEQPAGGPTGELFF. The gene calls are TRBV6-1 and TRBJ2-2, with 9 bases matching TRBD2. The CDR3 runs 17 residues. With 2 bases clipped from V and 5 bases from J, the junction kept 9 bases outside the gene matches. CDR1 MNHNS and CDR2 SASEGT come from the germline V gene.

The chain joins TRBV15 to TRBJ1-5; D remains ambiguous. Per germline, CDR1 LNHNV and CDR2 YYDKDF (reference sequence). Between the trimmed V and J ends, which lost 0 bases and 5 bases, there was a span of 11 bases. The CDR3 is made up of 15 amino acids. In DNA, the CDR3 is TGTGCCACCAGCAGAGATAACACGGGTGATCAGCCCCAGCATTTT. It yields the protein CATSRDNTGDQPQHF.

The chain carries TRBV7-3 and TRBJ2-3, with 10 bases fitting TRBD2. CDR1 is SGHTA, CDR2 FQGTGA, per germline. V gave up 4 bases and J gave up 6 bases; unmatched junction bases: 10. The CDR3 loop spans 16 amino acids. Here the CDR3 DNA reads TGTGCCAGCAGCTCCCCCACTAGCGGGGCCGGGGATACGCAGTATTTT. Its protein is CASSSPTSGAGDTQYF.

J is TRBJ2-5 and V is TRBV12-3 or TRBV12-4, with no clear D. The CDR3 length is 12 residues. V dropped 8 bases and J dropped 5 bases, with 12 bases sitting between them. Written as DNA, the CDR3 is TGTGCCAGCGGATTTGATAGCGAGACCCAGTACTTC. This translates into CASGFDSETQYF.

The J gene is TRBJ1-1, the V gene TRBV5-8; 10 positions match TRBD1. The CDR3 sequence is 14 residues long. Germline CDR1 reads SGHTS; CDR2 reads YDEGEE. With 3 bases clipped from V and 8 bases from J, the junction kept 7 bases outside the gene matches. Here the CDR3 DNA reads TGTGCCAGCAGCTGGCTTTCGGGACAGGGGGAAGCTTTCTTT. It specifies CASSWLSGQGEAFF.

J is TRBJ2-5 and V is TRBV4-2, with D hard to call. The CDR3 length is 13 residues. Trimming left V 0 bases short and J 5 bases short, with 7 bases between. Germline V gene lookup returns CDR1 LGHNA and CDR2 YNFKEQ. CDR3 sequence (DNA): TGTGCCAGCAGCCAAGACTCTAGGGAGACCCAGTACTTC. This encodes CASSQDSRETQYF.

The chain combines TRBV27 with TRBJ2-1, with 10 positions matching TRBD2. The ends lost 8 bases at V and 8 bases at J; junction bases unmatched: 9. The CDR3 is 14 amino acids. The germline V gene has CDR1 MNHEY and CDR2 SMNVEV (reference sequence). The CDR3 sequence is CASGVSSGSDEQFF. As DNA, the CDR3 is TGTGCCAGCGGCGTTTCTAGCGGGAGTGATGAGCAGTTCTTC.

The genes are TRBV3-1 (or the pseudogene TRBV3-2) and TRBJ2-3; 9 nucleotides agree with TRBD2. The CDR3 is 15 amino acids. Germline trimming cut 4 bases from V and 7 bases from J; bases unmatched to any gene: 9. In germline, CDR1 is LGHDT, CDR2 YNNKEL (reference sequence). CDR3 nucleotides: TGTGCCAGCAGCCGGGTCGGCGGGGGGGCCAATACGCAGTATTTT. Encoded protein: CASSRVGGGANTQYF.

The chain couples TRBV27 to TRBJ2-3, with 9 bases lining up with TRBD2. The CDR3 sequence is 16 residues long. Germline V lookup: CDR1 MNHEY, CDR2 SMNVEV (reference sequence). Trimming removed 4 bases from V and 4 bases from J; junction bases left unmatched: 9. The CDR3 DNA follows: TGTGCCAGCAGTTCCCAGGGCGGGAGGGCAGCAGATACGCAGTATTTT. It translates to CASSSQGGRAADTQYF.

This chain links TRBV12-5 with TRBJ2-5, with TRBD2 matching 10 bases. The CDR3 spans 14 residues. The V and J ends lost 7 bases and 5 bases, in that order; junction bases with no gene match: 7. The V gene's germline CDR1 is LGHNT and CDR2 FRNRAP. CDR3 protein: CASAASGGSETQYF. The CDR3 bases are TGTGCTAGTGCGGCTAGCGGGGGCAGTGAGACCCAGTACTTC.

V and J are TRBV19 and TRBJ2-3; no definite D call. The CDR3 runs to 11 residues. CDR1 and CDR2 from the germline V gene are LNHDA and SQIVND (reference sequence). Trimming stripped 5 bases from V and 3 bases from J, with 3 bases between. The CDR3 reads CASSQTDTQYF. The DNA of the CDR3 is TGTGCCAGTAGTCAAACAGATACGCAGTATTTT.

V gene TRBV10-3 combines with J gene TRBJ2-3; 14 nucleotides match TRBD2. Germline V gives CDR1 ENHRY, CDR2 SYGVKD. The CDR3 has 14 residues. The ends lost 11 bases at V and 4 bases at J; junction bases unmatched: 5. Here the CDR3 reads CAVGTSGSSDTQYF. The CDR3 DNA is TGTGCCGTCGGGACTAGCGGGAGCTCAGATACGCAGTATTTT.

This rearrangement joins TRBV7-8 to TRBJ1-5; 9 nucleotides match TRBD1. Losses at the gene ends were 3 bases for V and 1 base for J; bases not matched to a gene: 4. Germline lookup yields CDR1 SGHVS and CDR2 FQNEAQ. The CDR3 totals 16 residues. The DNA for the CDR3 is TGTGCCAGCAGCTTGTTAGGACAGGGGAGCAATCAGCCCCAGCATTTT. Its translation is CASSLLGQGSNQPQHF. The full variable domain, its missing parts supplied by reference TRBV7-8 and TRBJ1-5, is GAGVSQSPRYKVAKRGQDVALRCDPISGHVSLFWYQQALGQGPEFLTYFQNEAQLDKSGLPSDRFFAERPEGSVSTLKIQRTQQEDSAVYLCASSLLGQGSNQPQHFGDGTRLSIL.

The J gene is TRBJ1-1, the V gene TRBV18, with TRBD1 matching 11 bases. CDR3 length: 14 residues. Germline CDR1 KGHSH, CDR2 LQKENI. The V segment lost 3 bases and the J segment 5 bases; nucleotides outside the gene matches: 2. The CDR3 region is CASSPGQGVTEAFF. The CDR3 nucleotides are TGTGCCAGCTCACCGGGACAGGGGGTGACTGAAGCTTTCTTT. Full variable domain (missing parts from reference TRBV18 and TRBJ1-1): NAGVMQNPRHLVRRRGQEARLRCSPMKGHSHVYWYRQLPEEGLKFMVYLQKENIIDESGMPKERFSAEFPKEGPSILRIQQVVRGDSAAYFCASSPGQGVTEAFFGQGTRLTVV.

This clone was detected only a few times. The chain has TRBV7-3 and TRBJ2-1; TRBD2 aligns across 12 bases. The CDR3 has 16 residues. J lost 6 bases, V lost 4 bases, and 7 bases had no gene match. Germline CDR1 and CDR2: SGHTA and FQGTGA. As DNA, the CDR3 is TGTGCCAGCAGCTCGAAGCCTAGCGGGGGGGCCAATGAGCAGTTCTTC. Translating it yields CASSSKPSGGANEQFF.

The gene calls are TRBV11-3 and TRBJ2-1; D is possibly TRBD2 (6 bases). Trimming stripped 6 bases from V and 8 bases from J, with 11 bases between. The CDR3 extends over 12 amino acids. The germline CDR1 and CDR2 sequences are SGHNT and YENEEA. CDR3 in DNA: TGTGCCAGCAGTATGTCGGGGGATGAGCAGTTCTTC. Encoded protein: CASSMSGDEQFF. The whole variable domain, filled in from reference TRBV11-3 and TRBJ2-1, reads EAGVVQSPRYKIIEKKQPVAFWCNPISGHNTLYWYLQNLGQGPELLIRYENEEAVDDSQLPKDRFSAERLKGVDSTLKIQPAELGDSAVYLCASSMSGDEQFFGPGTRLTVL.

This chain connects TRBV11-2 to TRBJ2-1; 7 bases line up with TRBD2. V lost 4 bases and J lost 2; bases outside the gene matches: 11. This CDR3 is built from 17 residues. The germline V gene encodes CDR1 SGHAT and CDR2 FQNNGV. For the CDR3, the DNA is TGTGCCAGCAGCTCCATACGTTCTGCGGGGGCCTACAATGAGCAGTTCTTC. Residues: CASSSIRSAGAYNEQFF.

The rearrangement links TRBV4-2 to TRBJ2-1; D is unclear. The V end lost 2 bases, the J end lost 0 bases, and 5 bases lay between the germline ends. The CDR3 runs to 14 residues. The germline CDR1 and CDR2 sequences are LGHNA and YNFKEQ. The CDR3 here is CASSQSGSYNEQFF. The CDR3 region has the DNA TGTGCCAGCAGCCAATCAGGCTCCTACAATGAGCAGTTCTTC.

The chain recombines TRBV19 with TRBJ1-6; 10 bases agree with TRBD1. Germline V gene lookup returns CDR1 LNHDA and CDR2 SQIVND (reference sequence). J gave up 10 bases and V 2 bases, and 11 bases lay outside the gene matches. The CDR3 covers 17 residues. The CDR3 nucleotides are TGTGCCAGTAGTATACCGCCGGGACAGGGGATGAGATCACCCCTCCACTTT. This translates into CASSIPPGQGMRSPLHF.

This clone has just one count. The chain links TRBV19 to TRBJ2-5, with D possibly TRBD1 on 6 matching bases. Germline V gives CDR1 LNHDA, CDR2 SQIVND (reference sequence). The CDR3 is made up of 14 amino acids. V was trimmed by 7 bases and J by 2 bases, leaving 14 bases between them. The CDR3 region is CASTSGTPQETQYF. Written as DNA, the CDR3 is TGTGCCAGTACCAGTGGGACACCTCAAGAGACCCAGTACTTC. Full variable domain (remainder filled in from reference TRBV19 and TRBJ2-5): DGGITQSPKYLFRKEGQNVTLSCEQNLNHDAMYWYRQDPGQGLRLIYYSQIVNDFQKGDIAEGYSVSREKKESFPLTVTSAQKNPTAFYLCASTSGTPQETQYFGPGTRLLVL.

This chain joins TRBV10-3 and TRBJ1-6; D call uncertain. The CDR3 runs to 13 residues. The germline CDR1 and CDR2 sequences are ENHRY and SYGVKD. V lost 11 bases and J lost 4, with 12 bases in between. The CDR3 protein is CASSREYNSPLHF. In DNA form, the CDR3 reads TGTGCCTCTTCCCGGGAATATAATTCACCCCTCCACTTT.

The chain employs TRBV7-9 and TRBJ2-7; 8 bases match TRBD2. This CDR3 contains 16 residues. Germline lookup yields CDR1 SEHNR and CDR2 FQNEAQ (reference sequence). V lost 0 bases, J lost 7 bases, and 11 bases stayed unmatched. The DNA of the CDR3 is TGTGCCAGCAGCTTAGCGCTAAGCGGGAGTAAAGGTGAGCAGTACTTC. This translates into CASSLALSGSKGEQYF.

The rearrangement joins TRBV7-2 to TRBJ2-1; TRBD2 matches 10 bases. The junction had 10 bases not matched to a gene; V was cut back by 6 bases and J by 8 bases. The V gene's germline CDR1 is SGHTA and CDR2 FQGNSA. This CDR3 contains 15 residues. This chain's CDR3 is CASRFHSGGFDEQFF. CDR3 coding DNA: TGTGCCAGCAGATTCCATAGCGGGGGGTTCGATGAGCAGTTCTTC.

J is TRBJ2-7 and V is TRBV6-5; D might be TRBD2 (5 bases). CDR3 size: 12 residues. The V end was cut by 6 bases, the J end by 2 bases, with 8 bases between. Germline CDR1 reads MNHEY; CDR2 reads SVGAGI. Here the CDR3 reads CASSHGTYEQYF. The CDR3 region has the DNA TGTGCCAGCAGCCACGGGACCTACGAGCAGTACTTC.